Listed below are T cell receptor beta chains from one sample, sequenced in a study of radiotherapy plus CTLA-4 blockade in lung cancer. Generated by immunoSEQ multiplex PCR, the TCRdb table keeps only in-frame clones and is missing some. The sample has around 86,000 clones, over 80% seen once. The material sequenced was peripheral blood, taken from a patient treated with radiotherapy plus ipilimumab. Receptors originate from a human donor with non-small cell lung cancer who had stable disease on radiotherapy plus ipilimumab. Both conserved end residues are part of each CDR3. The D gene is left open where the match is weak. Clone size is shown for a subset of rows, as once, few, many or a class of expanded clone.

clone size: NA
D gene: TRBD1
V gene: TRBV7-9
J gene: TRBJ2-5
CDR3 protein: CASATGRETQYF
CDR3 DNA: TGTGCCAGCGCGACAGGGCGAGAGACCCAGTACTTC

clone size: NA
D gene: NA
V gene: TRBV30
J gene: TRBJ1-2
CDR3 protein: CAWRGPLSGPGYTF
CDR3 DNA: TGTGCCTGGAGGGGTCCCCTATCGGGGCCTGGCTACACCTTC

clone size: NA
D gene: NA
V gene: TRBV9
J gene: TRBJ2-5
CDR3 protein: CASSVALYETQYF
CDR3 DNA: TGTGCCAGCAGCGTAGCTCTCTACGAGACCCAGTACTTC

clone size: NA
D gene: NA
V gene: TRBV29-1
J gene: TRBJ2-7
CDR3 protein: CSVEGGAGNTYEQYF
CDR3 DNA: TGCAGCGTTGAAGGGGGGGCAGGGAATACTTACGAGCAGTACTTC

clone size: NA
D gene: TRBD1
V gene: TRBV6-1
J gene: TRBJ1-5
CDR3 protein: CASRQTGTHQPQHF
CDR3 DNA: TGTGCCAGCAGGCAGACAGGGACCCATCAGCCCCAGCATTTT

clone size: NA
D gene: TRBD2
V gene: TRBV19
J gene: TRBJ2-2
CDR3 protein: CASSLLAGGNTGELFF
CDR3 DNA: TGTGCCAGTAGTTTGCTAGCGGGAGGTAACACCGGGGAGCTGTTTTTT

clone size: NA
D gene: TRBD2
V gene: TRBV6-1
J gene: TRBJ2-5
CDR3 protein: CASSEMTSPPETQYF
CDR3 DNA: TGTGCCAGCAGTGAAATGACTAGCCCCCCAGAGACCCAGTACTTC

clone size: NA
D gene: NA
V gene: TRBV19
J gene: TRBJ1-6
CDR3 protein: CASSIDASSYNSPLHF
CDR3 DNA: TGTGCCAGTAGTATCGACGCGAGCTCCTATAATTCACCCCTCCACTTT

clone size: NA
D gene: NA
V gene: TRBV7-8
J gene: TRBJ2-1
CDR3 protein: CASSSLGTKAYNEQFF
CDR3 DNA: TGTGCCAGCAGCTCCCTGGGGACGAAAGCCTACAATGAGCAGTTCTTC

clone size: NA
D gene: NA
V gene: TRBV7-8
J gene: TRBJ2-1
CDR3 protein: CASSVVLADYNEQFF
CDR3 DNA: TGTGCCAGCAGCGTGGTGTTAGCGGACTACAATGAGCAGTTCTTC

clone size: NA
D gene: NA
V gene: TRBV6-1
J gene: TRBJ2-2
CDR3 protein: CASSPLVPGELFF
CDR3 DNA: TGTGCCAGCAGCCCACTAGTCCCCGGGGAGCTGTTTTTT

clone size: NA
D gene: TRBD2
V gene: TRBV7-6
J gene: TRBJ2-3
CDR3 protein: CASSLQSRTSGSVDTQYF
CDR3 DNA: TGTGCCAGCAGCTTGCAATCTCGGACTAGCGGGAGTGTAGATACGCAGTATTTT

clone size: NA
D gene: NA
V gene: TRBV27
J gene: TRBJ1-2
CDR3 protein: CASSSSRLEARLGYGYTF
CDR3 DNA: TGTGCCAGCAGTTCGTCTCGTTTGGAGGCAAGGTTGGGCTATGGCTACACCTTC

clone size: NA
D gene: TRBD1
V gene: TRBV15
J gene: TRBJ1-1
CDR3 protein: CATSRPTGVGTEAFF
CDR3 DNA: TGTGCCACCAGCAGACCGACAGGGGTTGGGACTGAAGCTTTCTTT

clone size: NA
D gene: TRBD2
V gene: TRBV29-1
J gene: TRBJ2-1
CDR3 protein: CSADSGRIVNEQFF
CDR3 DNA: TGCAGCGCCGATAGCGGGAGAATTGTCAATGAGCAGTTCTTC

clone size: NA
D gene: NA
V gene: TRBV25-1
J gene: TRBJ1-6
CDR3 protein: CASSVAGGFSPLHF
CDR3 DNA: TGTGCCAGCAGTGTAGCAGGAGGGTTTTCACCCCTCCACTTT

clone size: NA
D gene: TRBD1
V gene: TRBV6-6
J gene: TRBJ1-4
CDR3 protein: CASRKPGQENEKLFF
CDR3 DNA: TGTGCCAGCAGAAAGCCGGGACAGGAGAATGAAAAACTGTTTTTT

clone size: NA
D gene: NA
V gene: TRBV10-1
J gene: TRBJ2-5
CDR3 protein: CASSLGAGKTQYF
CDR3 DNA: TGCGCCAGCTCCCTCGGGGCGGGCAAGACCCAGTACTTC

clone size: NA
D gene: TRBD1
V gene: TRBV7-6
J gene: TRBJ2-5
CDR3 protein: CASSSPSTGEETQYF
CDR3 DNA: TGTGCCAGCAGCTCTCCCTCGACAGGGGAAGAGACCCAGTACTTC

clone size: NA
D gene: TRBD2
V gene: TRBV4-1
J gene: TRBJ2-5
CDR3 protein: CASSQEGRTSGKRWETQYF
CDR3 DNA: TGCGCCAGCAGCCAAGAGGGCCGGACTAGCGGGAAGCGGTGGGAGACCCAGTACTTC

clone size: NA
D gene: TRBD1
V gene: TRBV29-1
J gene: TRBJ1-1
CDR3 protein: CSARQGPNTEAFF
CDR3 DNA: TGCAGCGCCCGACAGGGTCCTAACACTGAAGCTTTCTTT

clone size: once
D gene: NA
V gene: TRBV21-1
J gene: TRBJ2-5
CDR3 protein: CASSKVWLAGGQETQYF
CDR3 DNA: TGTGCCAGCAGCAAAGTATGGCTAGCGGGAGGCCAAGAGACCCAGTACTTC

clone size: once
D gene: TRBD2
V gene: TRBV27
J gene: TRBJ2-7
CDR3 protein: CATRTSGLAAHEQYF
CDR3 DNA: TGTGCCACCAGAACATCGGGACTAGCGGCTCACGAGCAGTACTTC

clone size: NA
D gene: NA
V gene: TRBV5-1
J gene: TRBJ2-7
CDR3 protein: CASSLLIGVGYEQYF
CDR3 DNA: TGCGCCAGCAGCTTGCTGATTGGGGTCGGCTACGAGCAGTACTTC

clone size: NA
D gene: NA
V gene: TRBV5-6
J gene: TRBJ2-3
CDR3 protein: CASSFGDTQYF
CDR3 DNA: TGTGCCAGCAGCTTCGGTGATACGCAGTATTTT

clone size: NA
D gene: NA
V gene: TRBV7-2
J gene: TRBJ2-3
CDR3 protein: CASTNTDTQYF
CDR3 DNA: TGTGCCAGCACCAACACAGATACGCAGTATTTT

clone size: NA
D gene: TRBD1
V gene: TRBV9
J gene: TRBJ2-7
CDR3 protein: CASSVAEDRALYEQYF
CDR3 DNA: TGTGCCAGCAGCGTGGCGGAAGACAGGGCTCTCTACGAGCAGTACTTC

clone size: NA
D gene: NA
V gene: TRBV5-4
J gene: TRBJ2-3
CDR3 protein: CASSFGGPGLQTQYF
CDR3 DNA: TGTGCCAGCAGCTTCGGCGGTCCGGGTCTTCAAACGCAGTATTTT

clone size: few
D gene: NA
V gene: TRBV13
J gene: TRBJ1-1
CDR3 protein: CASSSRLPNTEAFF
CDR3 DNA: TGTGCCAGCAGCTCCAGACTCCCGAACACTGAAGCTTTCTTT

clone size: NA
D gene: NA
V gene: TRBV4-1
J gene: TRBJ1-5
CDR3 protein: CASSQDFNSNQPQHF
CDR3 DNA: TGCGCCAGCAGCCAAGATTTCAATAGCAATCAGCCCCAGCATTTT

clone size: NA
D gene: TRBD1
V gene: TRBV28
J gene: TRBJ1-6
CDR3 protein: CASFSLSTGGSGSPLHF
CDR3 DNA: TGTGCCAGTTTCTCTCTGTCTACAGGGGGCTCTGGTTCACCCCTCCACTTT

clone size: NA
D gene: NA
V gene: TRBV28
J gene: TRBJ1-2
CDR3 protein: CASSFGTRPRTF
CDR3 DNA: TGTGCCAGCAGTTTTGGGACACGACCCCGCACCTTC

clone size: once
D gene: NA
V gene: TRBV29-1
J gene: TRBJ2-5
CDR3 protein: CSVGPGRETQYF
CDR3 DNA: TGCAGCGTGGGGCCAGGGAGAGAGACCCAGTACTTC

clone size: few
D gene: TRBD1
V gene: TRBV7-2
J gene: TRBJ1-3
CDR3 protein: CASNPTGSTGNTIYF
CDR3 DNA: TGTGCCAGCAACCCGACAGGGTCTACTGGAAACACCATATATTTT

clone size: NA
D gene: TRBD1
V gene: TRBV11-2
J gene: TRBJ2-7
CDR3 protein: CASSLEAGGSYEQYF
CDR3 DNA: TGTGCCAGCAGCTTAGAGGCAGGGGGCTCCTACGAGCAGTACTTC

clone size: NA
D gene: NA
V gene: TRBV5-1
J gene: TRBJ1-5
CDR3 protein: CASSLGESNQPQHF
CDR3 DNA: TGCGCCAGCAGCTTGGGAGAGTCCAATCAGCCCCAGCATTTT

clone size: NA
D gene: NA
V gene: TRBV30
J gene: TRBJ2-5
CDR3 protein: CTSLPQGHQETQYF
CDR3 DNA: TGTACCTCCCTCCCTCAGGGACACCAAGAGACCCAGTACTTC

clone size: few
D gene: TRBD1
V gene: TRBV5-1
J gene: TRBJ2-1
CDR3 protein: CASSFPRSDRGTYNEQFF
CDR3 DNA: TGCGCCAGCAGCTTTCCTCGATCGGACAGGGGCACCTACAATGAGCAGTTCTTC

clone size: NA
D gene: TRBD1
V gene: TRBV9
J gene: TRBJ1-1
CDR3 protein: CASSVAGTGKEAFF
CDR3 DNA: TGTGCCAGCAGCGTAGCGGGGACAGGGAAGGAAGCTTTCTTT

clone size: NA
D gene: NA
V gene: TRBV15
J gene: TRBJ2-1
CDR3 protein: CATSRGQNSYNEQFF
CDR3 DNA: TGTGCCACCAGCAGAGGCCAGAACTCCTACAATGAGCAGTTCTTC

clone size: NA
D gene: NA
V gene: TRBV27
J gene: TRBJ2-7
CDR3 protein: CASRTGGYEQYF
CDR3 DNA: TGTGCCAGCAGGACCGGAGGCTACGAGCAGTACTTC

clone size: NA
D gene: TRBD1
V gene: TRBV11-3
J gene: TRBJ2-6
CDR3 protein: CASSPSGTGYSGANVLTF
CDR3 DNA: TGTGCCAGCAGCCCATCCGGGACAGGATACTCTGGGGCCAACGTCCTGACTTTC

clone size: NA
D gene: NA
V gene: TRBV7-2
J gene: TRBJ2-2
CDR3 protein: CASSLDYVKVESGELFF
CDR3 DNA: TGTGCCAGCAGCTTAGATTACGTCAAAGTGGAGTCCGGGGAGCTGTTTTTT

clone size: NA
D gene: NA
V gene: TRBV5-1
J gene: TRBJ2-3
CDR3 protein: CASSWMGRSTDTQYF
CDR3 DNA: TGCGCCAGCAGCTGGATGGGCCGAAGCACAGATACGCAGTATTTT

clone size: few
D gene: NA
V gene: TRBV14
J gene: TRBJ1-5
CDR3 protein: CASSLGGGNQPQHF
CDR3 DNA: TGTGCCAGCAGCCTGGGGGGAGGCAATCAGCCCCAGCATTTT

clone size: NA
D gene: NA
V gene: TRBV4-1
J gene: TRBJ2-7
CDR3 protein: CASSQDPGASYEQYF
CDR3 DNA: TGCGCCAGCAGCCAAGATCCGGGAGCGTCCTACGAGCAGTACTTC

clone size: NA
D gene: NA
V gene: TRBV7-8
J gene: TRBJ2-1
CDR3 protein: CASKAGPRHNEQFF
CDR3 DNA: TGTGCCAGCAAAGCGGGCCCGAGACACAATGAGCAGTTCTTC

clone size: few
D gene: NA
V gene: TRBV2
J gene: TRBJ2-4
CDR3 protein: CASIEGQKNIQYF
CDR3 DNA: TGTGCCAGCATTGAGGGTCAGAAAAACATTCAGTACTTC

clone size: NA
D gene: NA
V gene: TRBV5-4
J gene: TRBJ1-1
CDR3 protein: CASRKQGWGTEAFF
CDR3 DNA: TGTGCCAGCAGAAAACAGGGATGGGGGACTGAAGCTTTCTTT

clone size: NA
D gene: NA
V gene: TRBV5-1
J gene: TRBJ2-1
CDR3 protein: CASSLVQRREQFF
CDR3 DNA: TGCGCCAGCAGCTTGGTACAGCGGCGGGAGCAGTTCTTC

clone size: NA
D gene: NA
V gene: TRBV18
J gene: TRBJ1-6
CDR3 protein: CASSPREAYNSPLHF
CDR3 DNA: TGTGCCAGCTCACCACGGGAAGCCTATAATTCACCCCTCCACTTT

clone size: NA
D gene: NA
V gene: TRBV2
J gene: TRBJ1-3
CDR3 protein: CTTHRAGNTIYF
CDR3 DNA: TGTACTACCCACAGGGCTGGAAACACCATATATTTT

clone size: NA
D gene: TRBD2
V gene: TRBV9
J gene: TRBJ2-3
CDR3 protein: CASSVSVSSGRGTDTQYF
CDR3 DNA: TGTGCCAGCAGCGTAAGTGTGAGTAGCGGGAGAGGTACAGATACGCAGTATTTT

clone size: NA
D gene: NA
V gene: TRBV19
J gene: TRBJ1-5
CDR3 protein: CASSLRVYNQPQHF
CDR3 DNA: TGTGCCAGTAGCCTCCGGGTTTACAATCAGCCCCAGCATTTT

clone size: NA
D gene: NA
V gene: TRBV5-1
J gene: TRBJ2-1
CDR3 protein: CASSITDLTSNEQFF
CDR3 DNA: TGCGCCAGCAGCATAACAGATCTCACTAGCAATGAGCAGTTCTTC

clone size: NA
D gene: TRBD1
V gene: TRBV4-1
J gene: TRBJ2-5
CDR3 protein: CASSQIGQGLYQETQYF
CDR3 DNA: TGCGCCAGCAGCCAGATCGGACAGGGCCTGTACCAAGAGACCCAGTACTTC

clone size: NA
D gene: NA
V gene: TRBV11-3
J gene: TRBJ2-3
CDR3 protein: CASSLVASTDTQYF
CDR3 DNA: TGTGCCAGCAGCTTAGTAGCGAGCACAGATACGCAGTATTTT